This T cell receptor beta chain was found in a study of beta chain features in type 1 diabetes (dated by TCRdb to 2016 to 2018). Notes on the research overall: No differences in mean age, gender distribution, total cell number or subset yield were found between patients and healthy donors. Naive and central memory subsets were obtained from all 28 donors, but regulatory and stem cell-like memory subsets were isolated from only 8 patients and about 8 healthy donors. Across all samples, about 110 million sorted cells were examined, and cell number per subset correlated strongly with RNA yield. In the study, recently diagnosed type 1 diabetes patients and matched healthy donors were compared on the TCRB repertoires of their sorted circulating CD4+ T cell subsets.

All of the isolated RNA was reverse transcribed with the High Capacity cDNA Reverse Transcription Kit, so expressed TCRB transcripts were sequenced. Naive, central memory and regulatory T cell samples underwent deep immunoSEQ sequencing, averaging around 3.6 million total reads per sample. After sorted cells were lysed in RLT buffer, RNA was extracted with DNase-treated RNeasy Micro or Mini kits, with the choice depending on cell number. To prevent cross-contamination, every cell subset was processed on its own, while patient and healthy donor samples were processed together. Using the immunoSEQ multiplex PCR, TCRB sequences were amplified from cDNA into 87-bp fragments spanning the CDR3 region. Sequencing of the amplicons was performed on the Illumina HiSeq platform. The published analysis was carried out like this. Synthetic template baselines were used to correct PCR bias computationally, reads within Hamming distance 2 were collapsed, and singletons that could not be merged were discarded. Reads were aligned to IMGT to assign V, D and J genes, CDR3 length, and insertions or deletions at six rearrangement sites. Within each subset, clonotype counts were normalized to the number of sorted cells before true diversity and Gini coefficients were calculated with the tcR R package. Repertoire sharing was quantified using the overlap coefficient calculated on TCRB nucleotide sequences. Out-of-frame TCRB sequences from naive cells were analyzed to stand in for the pre-selection repertoire. TCRdb carries this immuneACCESS record with in-frame sequences only. Its versions omit some clonotypes, under half of them owing to an unresolved V gene in the studies checked, with the rest unexplained. Clonal size and the V and J genes are those of that table, whereas D and trimming came from the DNA. This sample lists about 230,000 clones; 9.6% were detected once. The ten biggest clones cover approximately 0.035% of the sample.

Here is what the overall study found, with its caveats: Naive, central memory and regulatory TCRB repertoires appeared more similar among patients than among healthy donors. Sequencing cDNA rather than genomic DNA could over-represent highly expressing activated cells, although activation and CD3 levels did not differ between groups. Type 1 diabetes patients showed a moderate but significant shortening of TCRB CDR3 length in all four CD4+ subsets. Only small numbers of individuals were included in the HLA sub-analyses, which left unresolved whether HLA type had any influence on TCRB rearrangement. Patients with type 1 diabetes made fewer insertions and deleted more nucleotides at VDJ recombination sites, implying thymic rearrangement abnormalities. Shorter templates might be favored by PCR, yet because patient and control samples were amplified and corrected together, any such skew would affect both groups equally.

The table lists this clone with a few counts. No antigen is known for it. No much larger clone is present one base from it, and per-base qualities are unavailable. The CDR3 runs 14 residues from the cysteine to the phenylalanine. CDR3 DNA is the only sequence kept; it has 42 bases, read in frame from the first base. V ends up 0 bases short and J 7 bases short, with an unmatched junction base count of 8. CDR1 and CDR2 (GTSNPN, SVGIG) derive from the germline V gene (reference sequence). A single peripheral blood draw of around 100 mL on average was collected from each donor into heparinised tubes. A BD FACSAria II was used to sort naive, central memory, regulatory and stem cell-like memory CD4+ T cells with a panel that included CD45RO, CCR7, CD25, CD127, CD95 and CD27. All sorted populations exceeded 95% purity. PBMCs were separated immediately by Lymphoprep density gradient centrifugation and were stained directly, without being cultured. Samples were stained and sorted in pairs, with one healthy donor and one patient per experiment, so that batch effects were minimized.

In this chain, TRBV30 is recombined with TRBJ1-2; TRBD1 lines up with 7 middle nucleotides. The sample taken for sequencing was naive CD4+ T cells from blood. Interpreted using the paper, the cell subset or site label stands for: true naive CD4+ T cells. The clonotype comes from a woman aged 18 to 35 in good health. The DNA reads as follows: TGTGCCTGGAGTGTACTTGGAGCAGGGGGTGGCTACACCTTC. It codes for CAWSVLGAGGGYTF.